The subject of this entry is one T cell receptor beta chain. The data were obtained in a study of PD-1 blockade in classical Hodgkin lymphoma. Clones were read by immunoSEQ multiplex PCR, and TCRdb kept only the in-frame ones, dropping some. The sample holds approximately 150,000 clones, approximately 80% seen once. V was pared by 1 base and J by 5 bases, with 14 bases between. The CDR3 is 16 residues long. The germline gives CDR1 SGHTA, CDR2 FQGTGA. All patients experienced relapse after autologous stem cell transplantation, and brentuximab vedotin exposure was variable. The rearrangement joins TRBV7-3 to TRBJ2-2; D might be TRBD2 (6 bases). The sample here was peripheral blood mononuclear cells (PBMCs), taken before the second cycle of nivolumab. The clonotype comes from a human donor with classical Hodgkin lymphoma. The CDR3 sequence: CASSLIGGLGTGELFF. CDR3 in DNA: TGTGCCAGCAGCTTAATCGGGGGACTGGGAACCGGGGAGCTGTTTTTT.